These 19 T cell receptor beta chains were sequenced from one sample in a study of OX40 agonist ivuxolimab in advanced cancers. Libraries were prepared by immunoSEQ multiplex PCR; TCRdb keeps only in-frame clonotypes and omits some of them. The sample records 55,000 to 65,000 clones, 87% being singletons. The input for sequencing was CD4+ or CD8+ T cells sorted from blood, taken in a trial of the OX40 agonist ivuxolimab. These receptors were taken from an adult with an advanced solid tumor such as melanoma, head and neck, liver or kidney cancer.

This clone is a singleton in its sample. The V call is TRBV15, the J call TRBJ2-3; D gene uncertain. In germline, CDR1 is LNHNV, CDR2 YYDKDF (reference sequence). The CDR3 loop spans 15 amino acids. V was trimmed by 0 bases and J by 1 base, leaving 8 bases between them. CDR3 nucleotides: TGTGCCACCAGCAGAGACTGGCTTGGCACAGATACGCAGTATTTT. Translated, it gives CATSRDWLGTDTQYF.

This clone was seen a single time. The gene calls are TRBV2 and TRBJ1-1, with D tentatively TRBD1 (6 bases). In germline, CDR1 is SNHLY, CDR2 FYNNEI. The V gene lost 10 bases and the J gene lost 0 bases, with 18 bases spanning the gap. The CDR3 loop spans 15 amino acids. CDR3 in DNA: TGTGCCAAGGGCAGGGGATTGTTAATGAACACTGAAGCTTTCTTT. It yields the protein CAKGRGLLMNTEAFF.

The rearrangement joins TRBV5-4 to TRBJ1-2; 11 bases are a match to TRBD1. With 0 bases clipped from V and 3 bases from J, the junction kept 1 base outside the gene matches. Germline V lookup: CDR1 SGHNT, CDR2 YYREEE (reference sequence). This CDR3 comprises 15 residues. The CDR3 DNA is TGTGCCAGCAGCTTGGGGACAGGGGGCGACTATGGCTACACCTTC. Its translation is CASSLGTGGDYGYTF.

The chain joins TRBV4-1 to TRBJ2-3; D may correspond to TRBD1 or TRBD2 (6 bases each). Trimming took off 4 bases at V and 1 base at J, with 15 bases between the two ends. The germline V gene has CDR1 MGHRA and CDR2 YSYEKL. The CDR3 loop spans 16 amino acids. The DNA of the CDR3 is TGCGCCAGCAGCCCCAACCGGGGGCCCGGCACAGATACGCAGTATTTT. The encoded protein is CASSPNRGPGTDTQYF.

The DNA for the CDR3 is TGCGCCAGCAGCTTGAACAGCTGGGACGAGCAGTACTTC. This sequence encodes CASSLNSWDEQYF. This chain connects TRBV5-1 to TRBJ2-7; D is uncertain. The CDR3 extends over 13 amino acids. The V end lost 1 base, the J end lost 5 bases, and 10 bases lay between the germline ends. Germline lookup yields CDR1 SGHRS and CDR2 YFSETQ.

The chain joins TRBV28 to TRBJ1-6, with 7 positions matching TRBD1. The CDR3 runs to 15 residues. The germline V gene has CDR1 MDHEN and CDR2 SYDVKM. Trimming removed 5 bases from V and 5 bases from J; junction bases left unmatched: 6. Here the CDR3 reads CASSLPDRNNSPLHF. The CDR3 DNA follows: TGTGCCAGCAGTCTCCCGGACAGGAATAATTCACCCCTCCACTTT.

The V call is TRBV28, the J call TRBJ1-5, with a possible D match to TRBD1 (5 bases). The length of the CDR3 is 13 residues. Looked up from germline, CDR1 is MDHEN and CDR2 is SYDVKM. Between the trimmed V and J ends, which lost 6 bases and 3 bases, there was a span of 9 bases. For the CDR3, the DNA is TGTGCCAGCAGGCGACAGCACAATCAGCCCCAGCATTTT. Its protein is CASRRQHNQPQHF.

DNA of the CDR3: TGCGCCAGCAGCCCCGGACAGGGAGGGAGCACTGAAGCTTTCTTT. Translating it yields CASSPGQGGSTEAFF. This rearrangement joins TRBV5-1 to TRBJ1-1; TRBD1 aligns across 8 bases. Trimming at V came to 4 bases and at J to 4 bases, leaving 9 bases not matched to a gene. Germline assignment: CDR1 SGHRS and CDR2 YFSETQ. This CDR3 is built from 15 residues.

The genes are TRBV9 and TRBJ1-1; D ambiguous. CDR3 length: 14 amino acids. From germline, CDR1 is SGDLS and CDR2 YYNGEE. Trimming cost V 0 bases and J 6 bases, with 12 bases left between them. CDR3 protein: CASSVDSYFSEAFF. The CDR3 DNA reads TGTGCCAGCAGCGTAGACAGTTACTTCTCTGAAGCTTTCTTT.

The rearrangement joins TRBV28 to TRBJ2-3, with unresolved D. The CDR3 extends over 12 amino acids. Trimming left V 7 bases short and J 1 base short, with 6 bases between. The V gene's germline CDR1 is MDHEN and CDR2 SYDVKM. Here the CDR3 reads CASTQGTDTQYF. Written as DNA, the CDR3 is TGTGCCAGCACTCAGGGCACAGATACGCAGTATTTT.

This chain joins TRBV28 and TRBJ2-7; 10 bases fit TRBD1. The CDR3 extends over 14 amino acids. V gave up 5 bases and J gave up 2 bases; unmatched junction bases: 3. CDR1 and CDR2 from the germline V gene are MDHEN and SYDVKM. The CDR3, as DNA: TGTGCCAGCAGTCCTGGGACAGGGGCCTACGAGCAGTACTTC. Translating it yields CASSPGTGAYEQYF.

This clone occurred once. The chain is built from TRBV5-4 and TRBJ1-2, with 8 bases identical to TRBD1. The V gene end was trimmed by 3 bases and the J gene end by 2 bases; junction bases not matched to a gene: 6. This CDR3 comprises 15 residues. From germline, CDR1 is SGHNT and CDR2 YYREEE (reference sequence). CDR3 bases: TGTGCCAGCAGCTCGCAGGGGGCCCTGAACTATGGCTACACCTTC. Translated, it gives CASSSQGALNYGYTF.

The rearrangement links TRBV21-1 to TRBJ2-7; the table gives TRBD1 as D, unverified against the DNA. TRBV21-1 has pseudogene status. The CDR3 covers 18 residues. The CDR3 region is CASSTPSRVLNYTDEQYF. The CDR3 DNA reads as TGTGCCAGCAGCACCCCCTCCAGGGTTCTAAATTATACTGACGAGCAGTACTTC.

This clone was observed once. This chain joins TRBV2 and TRBJ1-4; 8 nucleotides line up with TRBD1. CDR1 and CDR2 from the germline V gene are SNHLY and FYNNEI. Trimming removed 5 bases from V and 11 bases from J; junction bases left unmatched: 10. CDR3 length equals 14 residues. The CDR3 loop reads CASSRTGRVVKLFF. The DNA for the CDR3 is TGTGCCAGCAGTAGGACAGGGCGGGTGGTTAAACTGTTTTTT.

The chain couples TRBV29-1 to TRBJ2-2, with 9 bases fitting TRBD2. V lost 4 bases, J lost 4 bases, and 4 bases stayed unmatched. The germline CDR1 and CDR2 sequences are SQVTM and ANQGSEA. There are 14 residues in the CDR3. The CDR3 protein is CSVAAGGPTGELFF. The CDR3 DNA reads TGCAGCGTTGCAGCGGGAGGTCCCACCGGGGAGCTGTTTTTT.

V gene TRBV2 combines with J gene TRBJ1-5; 7 nucleotides align to TRBD1. The germline V gene has CDR1 SNHLY and CDR2 FYNNEI. V shed 6 bases and J 3 bases; nucleotides not matched to a gene: 5. The CDR3 runs to 14 residues. The CDR3 nucleotides read TGTGCCAGCAGGGGCGGACAGGTCAATCAGCCCCAGCATTTT. This gives the protein CASRGGQVNQPQHF.

J is TRBJ2-7 and V is TRBV6-1; TRBD2 might be the D (5 bases). The germline V gene has CDR1 MNHNS and CDR2 SASEGT. Trimming took 6 bases from V and 2 from J, leaving 14 bases between them. The CDR3 length is 14 residues. The CDR3 nucleotides read TGTGCCAGCAGAGCCTTGAGGGCTCCCTACGAGCAGTACTTC. Encoded protein: CASRALRAPYEQYF.

The chain joins TRBV9 to TRBJ1-5; 11 bases are shared with TRBD1. Germline V CDR1 and CDR2: SGDLS, YYNGEE. CDR3 length: 15 residues. The V gene end was trimmed by 4 bases and the J gene end by 6 bases; junction bases not matched to a gene: 6. The CDR3 reads CASSQGGQGGQPQHF. CDR3 bases: TGTGCCAGCAGCCAAGGGGGACAGGGGGGTCAGCCCCAGCATTTT. Looking up the rest from reference TRBV9 and TRBJ1-5 gives the full variable domain: DSGVTQTPKHLITATGQRVTLRCSPRSGDLSVYWYQQSLDQGLQFLIQYYNGEERAKGNILERFSAQQFPDLHSELNLSSLELGDSALYFCASSQGGQGGQPQHFGDGTRLSIL.

This rearrangement joins TRBV4-3 to TRBJ1-3; TRBD1 matches 8 bases. V was clipped by 2 bases and J by 4 bases; unmatched bases: 7. Germline V CDR1 and CDR2: LGHNA, YSLEER. The CDR3 spans 16 residues. CDR3 coding DNA: TGCGCCAGCAGCCAACAACGGACAGGGAACGGAAACACCATATATTTT. Amino acids: CASSQQRTGNGNTIYF.